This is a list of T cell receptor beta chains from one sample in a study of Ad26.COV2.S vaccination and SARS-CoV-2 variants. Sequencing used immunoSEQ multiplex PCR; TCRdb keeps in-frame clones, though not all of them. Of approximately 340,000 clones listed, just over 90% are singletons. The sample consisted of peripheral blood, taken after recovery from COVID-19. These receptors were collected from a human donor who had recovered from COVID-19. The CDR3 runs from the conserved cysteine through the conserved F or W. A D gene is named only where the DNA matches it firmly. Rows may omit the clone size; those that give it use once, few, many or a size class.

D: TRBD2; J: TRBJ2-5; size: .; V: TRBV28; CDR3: CASSGSPQRTSGGKETQYF; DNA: TGTGCCAGCAGTGGTTCTCCTCAGCGGACTAGCGGGGGCAAAGAGACCCAGTACTTC
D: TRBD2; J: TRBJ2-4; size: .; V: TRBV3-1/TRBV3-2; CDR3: CASSQGGTSGASHIQYF; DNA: TGTGCCAGCAGCCAAGGAGGGACTAGCGGGGCAAGTCACATTCAGTACTTC
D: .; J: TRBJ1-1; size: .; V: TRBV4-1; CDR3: CASSQSNTEAFF; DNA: TGCGCCAGCAGCCAAAGTAACACTGAAGCTTTCTTT
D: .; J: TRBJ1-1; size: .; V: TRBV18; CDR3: CASSLDSVNTEAFF; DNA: TGTGCCAGCTCTTTGGACAGCGTGAACACTGAAGCTTTCTTT
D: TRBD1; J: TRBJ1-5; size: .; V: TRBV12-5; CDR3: CASGPGQGNQPQHF; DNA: TGTGCTAGTGGTCCGGGACAGGGGAATCAGCCCCAGCATTTT
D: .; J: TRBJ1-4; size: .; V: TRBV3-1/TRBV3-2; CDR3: CASRVGTNEKLFF; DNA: TGTGCCAGCAGGGTTGGCACTAATGAAAAACTGTTTTTT
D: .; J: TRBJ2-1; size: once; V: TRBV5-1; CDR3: CASSSQLGQGSDNEQFF; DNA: TGCGCCAGCAGCTCCCAGTTGGGGCAGGGCAGTGACAATGAGCAGTTCTTC
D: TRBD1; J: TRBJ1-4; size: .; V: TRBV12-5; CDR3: CASGTLPTGREQSNEKLFF; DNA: TGTGCTAGTGGAACCCTCCCGACAGGGAGGGAGCAGTCTAATGAAAAACTGTTTTTT
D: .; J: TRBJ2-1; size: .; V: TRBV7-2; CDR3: CASSAYNEQFF; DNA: TGTGCCAGCAGCGCTTACAATGAGCAGTTCTTC
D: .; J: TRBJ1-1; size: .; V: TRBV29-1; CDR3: CSSDGQGTTEAFF; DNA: TGCAGCTCTGACGGTCAGGGGACGACTGAAGCTTTCTTT
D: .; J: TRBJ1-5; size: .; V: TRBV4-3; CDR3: CASSLVVGDQPQHF; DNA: TGCGCCAGCAGCCTAGTAGTAGGAGATCAGCCCCAGCATTTT
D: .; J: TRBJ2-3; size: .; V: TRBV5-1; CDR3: CASSLDLGLTDTQYF; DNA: TGCGCCAGCAGCTTGGACCTGGGCCTCACAGATACGCAGTATTTT
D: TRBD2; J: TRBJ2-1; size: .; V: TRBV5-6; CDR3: CASSFWLAGGYEQFF; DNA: TGTGCCAGCAGCTTTTGGCTAGCGGGGGGGTACGAGCAGTTCTTC
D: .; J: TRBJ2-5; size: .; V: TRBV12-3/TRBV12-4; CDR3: CASGEAETQYF; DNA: TGTGCCAGCGGGGAGGCCGAGACCCAGTACTTC
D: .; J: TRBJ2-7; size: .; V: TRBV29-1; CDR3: CSVERGSGVEQYF; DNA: TGCAGCGTTGAAAGAGGGAGTGGTGTCGAGCAGTACTTC
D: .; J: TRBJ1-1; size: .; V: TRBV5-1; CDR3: CASSTGTGNTEAFF; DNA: TGCGCCAGCAGCACAGGGACGGGAAACACTGAAGCTTTCTTT
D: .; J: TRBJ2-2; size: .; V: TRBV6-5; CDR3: CASSYSRAVGELFF; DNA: TGTGCCAGCAGTTACTCGAGAGCGGTCGGGGAGCTGTTTTTT
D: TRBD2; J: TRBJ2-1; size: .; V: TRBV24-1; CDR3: CATSDGPGTSGENEQFF; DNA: TGTGCCACCAGTGACGGCCCCGGGACTAGCGGCGAAAATGAGCAGTTCTTC
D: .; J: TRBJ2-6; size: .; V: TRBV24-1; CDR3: CATRGEQSSGANVLTF; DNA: TGTGCCACCAGAGGGGAACAGAGCTCTGGGGCCAACGTCCTGACTTTC
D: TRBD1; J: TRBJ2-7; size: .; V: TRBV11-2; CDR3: CASSQDRGEQYF; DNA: TGTGCCAGCAGCCAGGACAGGGGCGAGCAGTACTTC
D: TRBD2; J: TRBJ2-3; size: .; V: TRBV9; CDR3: CASSPKSGGADTQYF; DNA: TGTGCCAGCAGCCCTAAAAGCGGGGGGGCGGATACGCAGTATTTT
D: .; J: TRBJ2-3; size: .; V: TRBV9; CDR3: CASNSDSHTQYF; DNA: TGTGCCAGCAACTCCGATTCCCATACGCAGTATTTT
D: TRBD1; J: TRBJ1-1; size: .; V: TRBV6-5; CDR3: CASSQGGWGTEAFF; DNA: TGTGCCAGCAGTCAGGGGGGTTGGGGCACTGAAGCTTTCTTT
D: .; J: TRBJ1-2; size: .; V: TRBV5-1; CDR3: CASSLESFPNYGYTF; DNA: TGCGCCAGCAGCTTGGAGTCCTTCCCCAACTATGGCTACACCTTC
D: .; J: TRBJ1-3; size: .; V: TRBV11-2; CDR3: CASSLTPSAGNTIYF; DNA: TGTGCCAGCAGCTTAACCCCCTCGGCGGGAAACACCATATATTTT
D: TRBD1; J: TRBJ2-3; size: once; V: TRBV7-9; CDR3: CASSLVGTGTDTQYF; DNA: TGTGCCAGCAGCTTAGTAGGGACAGGGACAGATACGCAGTATTTT
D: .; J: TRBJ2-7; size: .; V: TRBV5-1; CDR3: CASSFAHTYEQYF; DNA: TGCGCCAGCAGCTTCGCACATACCTACGAGCAGTACTTC
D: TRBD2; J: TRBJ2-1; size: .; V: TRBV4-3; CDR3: CASSRGPSYSGGPPYNEQFF; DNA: TGCGCCAGCAGCCGAGGTCCCTCTTATAGCGGGGGGCCCCCCTACAATGAGCAGTTCTTC
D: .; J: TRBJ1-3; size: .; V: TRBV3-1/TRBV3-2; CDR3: CASSQPGVSGNTIYF; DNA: TGTGCCAGCAGCCAGCCAGGGGTCTCTGGAAACACCATATATTTT
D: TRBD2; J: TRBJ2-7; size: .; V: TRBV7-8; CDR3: CASSIQTSGGQQYF; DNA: TGTGCCAGCAGCATCCAGACTAGCGGGGGCCAGCAGTACTTC
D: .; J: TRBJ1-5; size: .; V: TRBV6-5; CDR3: CASRARWESNQPQHF; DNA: TGTGCCAGCAGGGCGAGGTGGGAAAGCAATCAGCCCCAGCATTTT
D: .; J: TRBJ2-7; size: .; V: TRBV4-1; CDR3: CASSQDPGTYEQYF; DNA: TGCGCCAGCAGCCAAGATCCGGGGACCTACGAGCAGTACTTC
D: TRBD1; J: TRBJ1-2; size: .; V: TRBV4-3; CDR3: CASSPATGNYGYTF; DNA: TGCGCCAGCAGCCCAGCGACAGGGAACTATGGCTACACCTTC
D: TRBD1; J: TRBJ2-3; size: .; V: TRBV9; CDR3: CASSAQGSGGADTQYF; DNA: TGTGCCAGCAGCGCACAGGGGTCGGGCGGCGCAGATACGCAGTATTTT
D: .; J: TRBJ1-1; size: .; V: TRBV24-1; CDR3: CATSDLLGPRAFF; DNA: TGTGCCACCAGTGATTTATTAGGGCCTAGGGCTTTCTTT
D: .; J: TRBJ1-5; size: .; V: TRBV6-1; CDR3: CASSEGGGQPQHF; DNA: TGTGCCAGCAGTGAAGGGGGTGGGCAGCCCCAGCATTTT
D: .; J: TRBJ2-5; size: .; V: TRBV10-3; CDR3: CAISDYARGETQYF; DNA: TGTGCCATCAGTGATTATGCTAGAGGAGAGACCCAGTACTTC
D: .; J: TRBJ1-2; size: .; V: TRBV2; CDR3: CASSTQDPIYGYTF; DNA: TGTGCCAGCAGTACCCAAGACCCGATCTATGGCTACACCTTC
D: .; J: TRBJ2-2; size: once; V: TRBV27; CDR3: CASSPNRGAGELFF; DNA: TGTGCCAGCAGTCCTAACAGAGGGGCCGGGGAGCTGTTTTTT
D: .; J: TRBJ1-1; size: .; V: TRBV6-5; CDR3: CASSIGENTEAFF; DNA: TGTGCCAGCAGTATCGGAGAGAACACTGAAGCTTTCTTT
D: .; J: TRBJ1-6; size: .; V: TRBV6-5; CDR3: CASSYSVQYNSPLHF; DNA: TGTGCCAGCAGTTACTCGGTACAGTATAATTCACCCCTCCACTTT
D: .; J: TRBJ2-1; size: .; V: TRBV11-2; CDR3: CASSFVGSYNEQFF; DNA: TGTGCCAGCAGCTTTGTGGGCTCCTACAATGAGCAGTTCTTC
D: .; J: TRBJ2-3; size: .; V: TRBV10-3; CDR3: CAIGGTMWSTDTQYF; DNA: TGTGCCATCGGGGGGACAATGTGGTCCACAGATACGCAGTATTTT
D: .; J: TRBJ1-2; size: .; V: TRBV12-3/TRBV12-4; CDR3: CASNRGLVGYTF; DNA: TGTGCCAGCAACCGAGGGTTGGTGGGCTACACCTTC
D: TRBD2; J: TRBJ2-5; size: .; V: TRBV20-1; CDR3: CSASPLAGGTQETQYF; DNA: TGCAGTGCTAGTCCCCTTGCGGGGGGGACCCAAGAGACCCAGTACTTC
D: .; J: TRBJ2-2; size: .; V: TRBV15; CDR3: CATRDSNTGELFF; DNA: TGTGCCACCAGGGACAGCAACACCGGGGAGCTGTTTTTT
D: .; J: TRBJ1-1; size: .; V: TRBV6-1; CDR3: CASSEAGMNTEAFF; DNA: TGTGCCAGCAGTGAAGCAGGGATGAACACTGAAGCTTTCTTT
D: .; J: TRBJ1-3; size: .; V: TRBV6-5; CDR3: CASSSGTSGNTIYF; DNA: TGTGCCAGCAGTTCCGGGACCTCTGGAAACACCATATATTTT
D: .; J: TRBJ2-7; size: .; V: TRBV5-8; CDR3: CASSTRGPYEQYF; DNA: TGTGCCAGCAGCACTCGGGGCCCCTACGAGCAGTACTTC
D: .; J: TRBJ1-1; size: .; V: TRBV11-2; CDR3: CASSLNTEAFF; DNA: TGTGCCAGCAGCTTAAACACTGAAGCTTTCTTT
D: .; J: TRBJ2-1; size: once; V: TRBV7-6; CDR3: CASSLRTGGDNEQFF; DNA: TGTGCCAGCAGCTTAAGGACAGGCGGGGACAATGAGCAGTTCTTC
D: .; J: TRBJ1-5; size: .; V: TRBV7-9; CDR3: CASSPGDNSNQPQHF; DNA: TGTGCCAGCAGCCCGGGGGATAATAGCAATCAGCCCCAGCATTTT
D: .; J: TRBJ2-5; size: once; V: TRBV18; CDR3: CASSPPDSNWETQYF; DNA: TGTGCCAGCTCACCACCGGACTCCAATTGGGAGACCCAGTACTTC
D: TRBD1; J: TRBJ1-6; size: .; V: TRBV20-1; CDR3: CSASPTGGRYNSPLHF; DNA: TGCAGTGCTAGTCCTACAGGGGGCCGATATAATTCACCCCTCCACTTT
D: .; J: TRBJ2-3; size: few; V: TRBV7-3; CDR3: CASSPGGGPADTQYF; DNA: TGTGCCAGCAGCCCCGGAGGGGGGCCCGCAGATACGCAGTATTTT
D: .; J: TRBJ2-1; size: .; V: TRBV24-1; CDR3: CATSDPGTNNEQFF; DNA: TGTGCCACCAGTGATCCCGGGACAAACAATGAGCAGTTCTTC
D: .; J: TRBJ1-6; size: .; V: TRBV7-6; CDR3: CASSLGQGNNSPLHF; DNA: TGTGCCAGCAGCTTAGGGCAGGGAAATAATTCACCCCTCCACTTT
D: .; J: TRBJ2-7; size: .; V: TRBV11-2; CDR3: CASSLAPGHRYEQYF; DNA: TGTGCCAGCAGCTTGGCTCCGGGACATCGTTACGAGCAGTACTTC
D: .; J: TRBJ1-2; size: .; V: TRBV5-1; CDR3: CASSLENYGYTF; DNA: TGCGCCAGCAGCCTTGAGAACTATGGCTACACCTTC